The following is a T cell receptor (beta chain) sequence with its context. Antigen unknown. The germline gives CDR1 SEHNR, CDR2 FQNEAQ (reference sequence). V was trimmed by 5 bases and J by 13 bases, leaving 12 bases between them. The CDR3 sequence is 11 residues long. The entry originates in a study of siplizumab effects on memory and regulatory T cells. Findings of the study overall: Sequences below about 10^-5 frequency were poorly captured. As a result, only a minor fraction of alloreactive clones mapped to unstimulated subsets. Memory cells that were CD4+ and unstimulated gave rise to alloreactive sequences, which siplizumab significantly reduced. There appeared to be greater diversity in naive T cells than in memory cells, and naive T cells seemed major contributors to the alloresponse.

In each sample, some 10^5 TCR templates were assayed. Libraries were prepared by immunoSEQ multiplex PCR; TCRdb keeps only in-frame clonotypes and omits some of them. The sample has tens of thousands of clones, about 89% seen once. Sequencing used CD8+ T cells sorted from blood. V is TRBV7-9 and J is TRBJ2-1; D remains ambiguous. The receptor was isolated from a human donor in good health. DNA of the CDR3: TGTGCCAGCAGCCCCAGCTATATTCAGTTCTTC. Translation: CASSPSYIQFF.